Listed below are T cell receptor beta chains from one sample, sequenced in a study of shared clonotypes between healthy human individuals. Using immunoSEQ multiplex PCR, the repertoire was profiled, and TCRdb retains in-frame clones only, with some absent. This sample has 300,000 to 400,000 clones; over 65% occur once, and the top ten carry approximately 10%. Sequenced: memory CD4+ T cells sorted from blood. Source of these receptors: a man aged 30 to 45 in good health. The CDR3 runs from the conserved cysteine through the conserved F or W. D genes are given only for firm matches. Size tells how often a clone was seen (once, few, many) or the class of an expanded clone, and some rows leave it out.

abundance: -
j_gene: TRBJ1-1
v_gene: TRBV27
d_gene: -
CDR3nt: TGTGCCAGCAGTCCCCGGGTTGGGTCCATGAACACTGAAGCTTTCTTT
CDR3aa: CASSPRVGSMNTEAFF

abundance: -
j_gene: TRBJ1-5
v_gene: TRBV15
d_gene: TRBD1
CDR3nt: TGTGCCACCAGCAGAGGGACAGGGGGGGTTCAGCCCCAGCATTTT
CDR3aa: CATSRGTGGVQPQHF

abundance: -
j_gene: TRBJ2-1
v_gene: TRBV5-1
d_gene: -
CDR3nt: TGCGCCAGCAGCTTGGGAAAAAACAATGAGCAGTTCTTC
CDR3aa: CASSLGKNNEQFF

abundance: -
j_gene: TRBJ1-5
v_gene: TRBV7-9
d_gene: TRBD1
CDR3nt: TGTGCCAGCAGCAACATCCGGGACAGGGCCAATCAGCCCCAGCATTTT
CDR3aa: CASSNIRDRANQPQHF

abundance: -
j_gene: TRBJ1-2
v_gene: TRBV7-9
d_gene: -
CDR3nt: TGTGCCAGCAGCTCCTATATTGGCTACACCTTC
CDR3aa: CASSSYIGYTF

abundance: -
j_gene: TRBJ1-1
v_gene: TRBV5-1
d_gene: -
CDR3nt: TGCGCCAGCAGCTTGCCGCCGGCGGGGAACACTGAAGCTTTCTTT
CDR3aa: CASSLPPAGNTEAFF

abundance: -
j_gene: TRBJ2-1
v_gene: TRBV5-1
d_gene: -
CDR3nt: TGCGCCAGCAGGCCATTGTTGGGCTCCTACAATGAGCAGTTCTTC
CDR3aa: CASRPLLGSYNEQFF

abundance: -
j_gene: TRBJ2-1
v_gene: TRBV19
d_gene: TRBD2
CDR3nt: TGTGCCAGTAGTAATAGCGGGTGGAATGAGCAGTTCTTC
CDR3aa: CASSNSGWNEQFF

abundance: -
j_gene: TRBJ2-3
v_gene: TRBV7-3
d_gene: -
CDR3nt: TGTGCCAGCAGCTCCGGCGTACACACGTCGTCGGATACGCAGTATTTT
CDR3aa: CASSSGVHTSSDTQYF

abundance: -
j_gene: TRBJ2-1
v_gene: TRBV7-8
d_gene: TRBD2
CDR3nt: TGTGCCAGCAGCCCATATCGGGGGGGCTCCTACAATGAGCAGTTCTTC
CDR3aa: CASSPYRGGSYNEQFF

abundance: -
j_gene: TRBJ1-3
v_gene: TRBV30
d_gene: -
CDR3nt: TGTGCCTGGAGCGAGGGGTTTTTCGGAAACACCATATATTTT
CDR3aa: CAWSEGFFGNTIYF

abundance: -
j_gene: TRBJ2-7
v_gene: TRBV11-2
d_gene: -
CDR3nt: TGTGCCAGCAGCTCCTCTGGGCCAGGACGAGATCCCTACGAGCAGTACTTC
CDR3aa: CASSSSGPGRDPYEQYF

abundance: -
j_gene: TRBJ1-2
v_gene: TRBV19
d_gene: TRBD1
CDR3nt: TGTGCCAGTAGTACCGGACAGGGGGACTATGGCTACACCTTC
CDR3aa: CASSTGQGDYGYTF

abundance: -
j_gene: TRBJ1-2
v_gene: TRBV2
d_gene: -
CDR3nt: TGTGCCAGCAGTGAAGGCAAGAACAGGGACTATGGCTACACCTTC
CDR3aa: CASSEGKNRDYGYTF

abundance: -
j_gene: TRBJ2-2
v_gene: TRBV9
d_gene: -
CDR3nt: TGTGCCAGCAGCCCCGAACGGACCGGGGAGCTGTTTTTT
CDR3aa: CASSPERTGELFF

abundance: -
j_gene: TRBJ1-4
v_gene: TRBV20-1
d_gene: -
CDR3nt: TGCAGTGCTAGGGGGGAGAAACTGTTTTTT
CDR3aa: CSARGEKLFF

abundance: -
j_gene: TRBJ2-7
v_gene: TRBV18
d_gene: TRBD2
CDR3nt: TGTGCCAGCTCACCAGGGACTAGCGGGAGATCGGGTGAGCAGTACTTC
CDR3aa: CASSPGTSGRSGEQYF

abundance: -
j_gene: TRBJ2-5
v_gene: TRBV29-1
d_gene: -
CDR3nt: TGCAGCGTTGAAGTCGACCTCGGGGAGACCCAGTACTTC
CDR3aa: CSVEVDLGETQYF

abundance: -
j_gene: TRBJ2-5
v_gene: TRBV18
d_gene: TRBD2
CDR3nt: TGTGCCAGCTCACCAGGGCGAGCGGGGGTCCACCAAGAGACCCAGTACTTC
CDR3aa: CASSPGRAGVHQETQYF

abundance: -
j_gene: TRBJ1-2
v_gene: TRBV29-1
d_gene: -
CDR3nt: TGCAGCGTTGAAGGGGCAGGGCATGGCTACACCTTC
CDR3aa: CSVEGAGHGYTF

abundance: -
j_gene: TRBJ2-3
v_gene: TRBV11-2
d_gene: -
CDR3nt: TGTGCCAGCAGTCGACTAGTTGGCACAGATACGCAGTATTTT
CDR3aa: CASSRLVGTDTQYF

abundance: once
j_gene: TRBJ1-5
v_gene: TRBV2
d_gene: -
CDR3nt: TGTGCCAGCAGGACCGGGGCAGTTCAGCCCCAGCATTTT
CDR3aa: CASRTGAVQPQHF

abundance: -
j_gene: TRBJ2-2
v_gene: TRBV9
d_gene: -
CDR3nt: TGTGCCAGCAGTCGACGCGTCACCGGGGAGCTGTTTTTT
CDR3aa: CASSRRVTGELFF

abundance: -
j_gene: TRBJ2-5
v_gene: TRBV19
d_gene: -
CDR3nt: TGTGCCAGTAAGGCGGGTAGCGGAGCGGGTCTAGAGACCCAGTACTTC
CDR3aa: CASKAGSGAGLETQYF

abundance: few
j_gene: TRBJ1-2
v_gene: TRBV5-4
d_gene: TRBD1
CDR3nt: TGTGCCAGCAGCTTGGTGTCAGTCGGGGACAGCTATGGCTACACCTTC
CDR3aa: CASSLVSVGDSYGYTF

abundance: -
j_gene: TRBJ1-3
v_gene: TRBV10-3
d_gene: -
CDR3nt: TGTGCCATCAGGGAACAGGGTGACGGAAACACCATATATTTT
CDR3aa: CAIREQGDGNTIYF

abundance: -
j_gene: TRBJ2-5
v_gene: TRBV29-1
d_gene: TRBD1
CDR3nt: TGCAGCGTTGTGCCCCGGACAGGGGGTGGGGGGGTCGAGACCCAGTACTTC
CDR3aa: CSVVPRTGGGGVETQYF

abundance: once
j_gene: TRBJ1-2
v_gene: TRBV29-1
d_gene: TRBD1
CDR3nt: TGCAGAGTCACCACCGGGACAGACAGTAACTATGGCTACACCTTC
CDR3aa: CRVTTGTDSNYGYTF

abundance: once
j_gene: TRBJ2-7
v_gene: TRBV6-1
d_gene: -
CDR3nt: TGTGCCAGCAGTGAAGCGGCGAGTTACGAGCAGTACTTC
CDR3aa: CASSEAASYEQYF

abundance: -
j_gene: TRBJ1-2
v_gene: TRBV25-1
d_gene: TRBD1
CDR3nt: TGTGCCAGCAGTGGACAGGGAGGGGGAGGCTACACCTTC
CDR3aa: CASSGQGGGGYTF

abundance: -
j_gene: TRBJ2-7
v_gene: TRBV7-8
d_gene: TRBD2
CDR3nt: TGTGCCAGCTCGAAAACGCTAGGCACTAGCGGCACCTACGAGCAGTACTTC
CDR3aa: CASSKTLGTSGTYEQYF

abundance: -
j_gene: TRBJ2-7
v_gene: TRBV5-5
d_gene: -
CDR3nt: TGTGCCAGCAGCTTGGGTTGGGAGAGGGAGCAGTACTTC
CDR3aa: CASSLGWEREQYF

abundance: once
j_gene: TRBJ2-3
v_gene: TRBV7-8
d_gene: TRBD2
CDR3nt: TGTGCCAGCAGCTACATAGCGGGAGGGCCTCCGACAGATACGCAGTATTTT
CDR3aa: CASSYIAGGPPTDTQYF

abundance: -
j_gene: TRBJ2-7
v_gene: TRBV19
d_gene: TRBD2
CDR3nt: TGTGCCAGTAGTCCCACACCGGGAGGCTACGAGCAGTACTTC
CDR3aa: CASSPTPGGYEQYF

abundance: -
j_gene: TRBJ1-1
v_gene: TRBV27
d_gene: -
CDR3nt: TGTGCCAGCAGTTCCCGGGAGTGGAACACTGAAGCTTTCTTT
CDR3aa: CASSSREWNTEAFF

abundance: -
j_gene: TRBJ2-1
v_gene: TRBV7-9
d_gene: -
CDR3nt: TGTGCCAGCAGCCTGACCAGGACTCTGTACAATGAGCAGTTCTTC
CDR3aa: CASSLTRTLYNEQFF

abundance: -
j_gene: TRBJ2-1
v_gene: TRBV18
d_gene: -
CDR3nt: TGTGCCAGCCCTCCCGGCCCGGGACTCCCTTCCTCCTACAATGAGCAGTTCTTC
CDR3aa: CASPPGPGLPSSYNEQFF

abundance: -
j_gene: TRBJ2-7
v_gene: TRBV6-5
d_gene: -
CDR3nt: TGTGCCAGCAGTTACAAGCCGGACAGCTCCTACGAGCAGTACTTC
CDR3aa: CASSYKPDSSYEQYF

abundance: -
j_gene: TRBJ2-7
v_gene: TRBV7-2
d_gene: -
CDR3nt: TGTGCCAGCAGGACGGTCGGCTACGAGCAGTACTTC
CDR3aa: CASRTVGYEQYF

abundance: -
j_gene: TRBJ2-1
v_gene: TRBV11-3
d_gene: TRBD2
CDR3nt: TGTGCCAGCAGCCCCCTAGCGGGAGGGCAGGACAATGAGCAGTTCTTC
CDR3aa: CASSPLAGGQDNEQFF

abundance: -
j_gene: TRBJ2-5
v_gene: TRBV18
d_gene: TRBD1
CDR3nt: TGTGCCAGCTCACCAGGACAGGGGGTTGGTGAGACCCAGTACTTC
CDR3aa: CASSPGQGVGETQYF

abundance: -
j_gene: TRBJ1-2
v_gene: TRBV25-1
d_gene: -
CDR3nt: TGTGCCAGCAGTGGGAGTGGTGGCTACACCTTC
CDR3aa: CASSGSGGYTF

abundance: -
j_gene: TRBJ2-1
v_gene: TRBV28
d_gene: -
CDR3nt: TGTGCCAGCAGGTTCCCTCCCGCCGGCAATGAGCAGTTCTTC
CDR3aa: CASRFPPAGNEQFF

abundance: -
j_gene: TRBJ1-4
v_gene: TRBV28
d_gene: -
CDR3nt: TGTGCCAGCCTCGAGTTAGCAACTAATGAAAAACTGTTTTTT
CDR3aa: CASLELATNEKLFF

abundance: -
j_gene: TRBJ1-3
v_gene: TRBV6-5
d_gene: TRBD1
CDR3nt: TGTGCCAGCAGTTCGGGACAGCCTGGAAACACCATATATTTT
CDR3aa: CASSSGQPGNTIYF

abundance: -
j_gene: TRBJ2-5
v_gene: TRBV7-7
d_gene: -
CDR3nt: TGTGCCAGCAGCTTACGGGCTGGACCCGAAGGGACCCAGTACTTC
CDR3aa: CASSLRAGPEGTQYF